A single sample gave rise to the 11 T cell receptor beta chains below, sequenced in a study of T cells in Graves' hyperthyroidism and ophthalmopathy (dated by TCRdb to about 2019). Libraries were constructed by multiplex PCR. Instrument on record: Illumina HiSeq 2000. TCR beta CDR3 regions were amplified from RNA transcripts. A first-round RT-PCR of the TCR CDR3 used the HTBI primer set with the Qiagen OneStep RT-PCR kit. TCRdb ran its own pipeline on the public reads, namely fastp trimming at Q25 and MiXCR clone calling, and kept in-frame beta chains. Rows matching on CDR3 protein sequence are summarized as one entry with the most common DNA and genes. The sample contains about 640,000 distinct CDR3 sequences, 20% to 25% of them found a single time. Of the sample, over 30% falls within the top ten clones. Sequencing was done on a sample of blood. The receptors come from a young man with Graves' ophthalmopathy.

The table lists this clonotype with many counts. The V and J genes are TRBV2 and TRBJ2-2; no clear D gene. Per germline, CDR1 SNHLY and CDR2 FYNNEI. CDR3 length equals 15 residues. V shed 7 bases and J shed 1 base, with 13 bases lying between them. CDR3 DNA sequence: TGTGCCAGCACCGACCCCCGGGTGAACACCGGGGAGCTGTTTTTT. Its translation is CASTDPRVNTGELFF.

V gene TRBV20-1 combines with J gene TRBJ2-1, with D possibly matching TRBD1 (6 bases). Trimming removed 0 bases at V and 2 bases at J, with 8 bases between. CDR1 DFQATT and CDR2 SNEGSKA come from the germline V gene (reference sequence). CDR3 size: 14 residues. The CDR3 reads CSARDQGTYNEQFF. The CDR3 nucleotides are TGCAGTGCTAGAGATCAGGGGACCTACAATGAGCAGTTCTTC.

This clonotype was seen a few times. The chain joins TRBV6-1 to TRBJ1-6; D might be TRBD1 (5 bases). Trimming stripped 5 bases from V and 4 bases from J, with 12 bases between. The CDR3 covers 15 residues. Germline V gene lookup returns CDR1 MNHNS and CDR2 SASEGT. The CDR3 DNA reads TGTGCCAGCAGTACCGGGACCGCGTATAATTCACCCCTCCACTTT. Its translation is CASSTGTAYNSPLHF.

The J gene is TRBJ2-7, the V gene TRBV4-3; TRBD2 agrees at 9 bases. Germline CDR1 reads LGHNA; CDR2 reads YSLEER. The CDR3 spans 14 residues. With 0 bases clipped from V and 5 bases from J, the junction kept 2 bases outside the gene matches. The CDR3 sequence: CASSQDGTSHEQYF. The CDR3 DNA reads TGCGCCAGCAGCCAAGATGGGACTAGCCACGAGCAGTACTTC.

A remark on this clonotype: Possible read error: a much larger clone is one base away. The chain carries TRBV12-3 or TRBV12-4 and TRBJ1-6; unclear D gene. The CDR3 is 14 amino acids. This chain's CDR3 is CASSLGIHNPPLHF. Here the CDR3 DNA reads TGTGCCAGCAGTTTAGGGATCCATAATCCACCCCTCCACTTT.

This clonotype was seen only a few times. The chain carries TRBV20-1 and TRBJ2-2; TRBD2 aligns across 12 bases. Germline-derived CDR1 and CDR2 are DFQATT and SNEGSKA (reference sequence). CDR3 length equals 15 residues. V shed 3 bases and J 6 bases; nucleotides not matched to a gene: 5. The CDR3 region is CSARVPSGRAGELFF. CDR3 DNA sequence: TGCAGTGCTAGGGTTCCTAGCGGGAGGGCCGGGGAGCTGTTTTTT.

The J gene is TRBJ2-3, the V gene TRBV20-1; D is perhaps TRBD2 (6 bases). This CDR3 has 16 residues. The V end lost 3 bases, the J end lost 4 bases, and 20 bases lay between the germline ends. Germline V gene data show CDR1 as DFQATT and CDR2 as SNEGSKA (reference sequence). The CDR3 DNA reads as TGCAGTGCTAGGGCGAGTAGTCGGAGGGCCCCAGATACGCAGTATTTT. Translating gives CSARASSRRAPDTQYF.

This chain links TRBV9 with TRBJ1-1; 7 nucleotides line up with TRBD1. The length of the CDR3 is 15 residues. The germline V gene encodes CDR1 SGDLS and CDR2 YYNGEE. The J segment lost 5 bases and the V segment lost 3 bases, leaving 10 bases of the junction unmatched. CDR3 in DNA: TGTGCCAGCAGCGCGGGAGGGGGCGCCGGGACTGAAGCTTTCTTT. Its protein product is CASSAGGGAGTEAFF.

The rearrangement links TRBV18 to TRBJ2-2, with D possibly being TRBD1 (5 bases). CDR1 is KGHSH, CDR2 LQKENI, per germline. V was trimmed by 1 base and J by 3 bases, leaving 9 bases between them. This CDR3 is built from 15 residues. DNA for the CDR3: TGTGCCAGCTCACCACGGGTGACAGACACCGGGGAGCTGTTTTTT. It translates to CASSPRVTDTGELFF.

In this sample, this clonotype turned up many times. V and J are TRBV7-9 and TRBJ1-1; 7 nucleotides align to TRBD1. This CDR3 contains 11 residues. Germline loops: CDR1 SEHNR, CDR2 FQNEAQ (reference sequence). Losses at the gene ends were 7 bases for V and 8 bases for J; bases not matched to a gene: 4. CDR3 amino acids: CASNRGPEAFF. The DNA for the CDR3 is TGTGCCAGCAACAGGGGCCCCGAAGCTTTCTTT.

The J gene is TRBJ1-2, the V gene TRBV5-1; possibly TRBD1 for D (5 bases). The CDR3 sequence is 15 residues long. Germline V gene lookup returns CDR1 SGHRS and CDR2 YFSETQ. Trimming took 0 bases from V and 4 from J, leaving 13 bases between them. CDR3 amino acids: CASSLDGGTGYGYTF. The CDR3, as DNA: TGCGCCAGCAGCTTGGATGGTGGGACTGGCTATGGCTACACCTTC.